Listed below are T cell receptor beta chains from one sample, sequenced in a study of identical twins. TCRdb used MiXCR to reprocess the 5' RACE reads, holding one entry per CDR3 protein. The sample lists under 900,000 distinct CDR3 sequences, roughly an eighth occurring once. These data are also associated with another study on yellow fever vaccine responses in identical twins.

Source material: PBMCs. These receptors were obtained from a woman between 18 and 30 years old in good health. CDR3s include the opening cysteine and the closing phenylalanine or tryptophan. D genes are given only for firm matches. The size of a clone is reported for some rows only, either as once, few or many, or as a class for expanded clones.

TRBV10-3	-	TRBJ2-2	many	TGTGCCATCAACGAGGCGGAGCCGAACACCGGGGAGCTGTTTTTT	CAINEAEPNTGELFF
TRBV28	-	TRBJ2-7	few	TGTGCCAGCAGGCCCCATCCATCCCGGGGCGAGCAGTACTTC	CASRPHPSRGEQYF
TRBV4-1	TRBD1	TRBJ2-5	many	TGCGCCAGCGGGCGGACAGGGCAAGAGACCCAGTACTTC	CASGRTGQETQYF
TRBV28	-	TRBJ2-2	-	TGTGCCAGCAGAAGGACCGGTATAGGGAACACCGGGGAGCTGTTTTTT	CASRRTGIGNTGELFF
TRBV5-6	TRBD1	TRBJ1-2	many	TGTGCCAGCAGCCAGACAGGGGGCTATGGCTACACCTTC	CASSQTGGYGYTF
TRBV28	-	TRBJ2-3	-	TGTGCCAGCAGTCGCATGACGGGAACTGCGACAGATACGCAGTATTTT	CASSRMTGTATDTQYF
TRBV12-3/TRBV12-4	TRBD2	TRBJ2-5	-	TGTGCCAGCAGTCGGAGCGGGATGAATGGGGAGACCCAGTACTTC	CASSRSGMNGETQYF
TRBV10-3	-	TRBJ2-5	few	TGTGCCACCCAGGACTCACCGTACCAAGAGACCCAGTACTTC	CATQDSPYQETQYF
TRBV11-2	TRBD1	TRBJ2-5	-	TGTGCCAGCAGCTTCTCAGGGGGCCTAGAGACCCAGTACTTC	CASSFSGGLETQYF
TRBV12-3/TRBV12-4	TRBD2	TRBJ2-7	-	TGTGCCAGCAGCCCGGGACTAGCGGGATCATCCGAGCAGTACTTC	CASSPGLAGSSEQYF
TRBV2	-	TRBJ2-5	many	TGTGCCAGCAGTGCTCAGCAAGAGACCCAGTACTTC	CASSAQQETQYF
TRBV10-3	-	TRBJ2-5	-	TGTGCCATCAGTAACACTTTAAGAGAGACCCAGTACTTC	CAISNTLRETQYF
TRBV5-1	TRBD1	TRBJ2-5	-	TGCGCCAGCAGCCAGGGGACAGCGTCTTGGGAGACCCAGTACTTC	CASSQGTASWETQYF
TRBV29-1	TRBD1	TRBJ2-1	few	TGCAGCGCTTCGGGACAGAGTTACAATGAGCAGTTCTTC	CSASGQSYNEQFF
TRBV5-1	-	TRBJ2-3	-	TGCGCCAGCAGCTACCCAGGGCTCACAGATACGCAGTATTTT	CASSYPGLTDTQYF
TRBV5-1	-	TRBJ2-5	-	TGCGCCAGCAGACGGACAGACGGAGAGACCCAGTACTTC	CASRRTDGETQYF
TRBV5-1	TRBD1	TRBJ2-5	few	TGCGCCAGCAGCACCGGGACAGCACAAGAGACCCAGTACTTC	CASSTGTAQETQYF
TRBV7-3	-	TRBJ2-1	-	TGTGCCAGCTCTGGGGCCCCAAGGTCTTTAGTCCATGAGCAGTTCTTC	CASSGAPRSLVHEQFF
TRBV12-3/TRBV12-4	-	TRBJ2-1	-	TGTGCCAGCAGTCCACCAGCTGGTGAGCAGTTCTTC	CASSPPAGEQFF
TRBV20-1	TRBD2	TRBJ2-5	few	TGCAGTGCTAGAGAGACTAGCGCGGCCCAAGAGACCCAGTACTTC	CSARETSAAQETQYF
TRBV4-1	-	TRBJ2-5	-	TGCGCCAGCACGGGGTCCCTCGGAGAGACCCAGTACTTC	CASTGSLGETQYF
TRBV4-1	-	TRBJ2-7	few	TGCGCCAGCAGCCCTTCATCAGTTATTGACGAGCAGTACTTC	CASSPSSVIDEQYF
TRBV27	-	TRBJ2-5	-	TGTGCCAGCAGTGCGAGGACCGCTGCAGGGACCCAGTACTTC	CASSARTAAGTQYF
TRBV6-1	-	TRBJ1-6	-	TGTGCCAGCAGTGAAACACAGGGAGTGAATTCACCCCTCCACTTT	CASSETQGVNSPLHF
TRBV10-3	-	TRBJ2-5	many	TGTGCCATCAGGCCGACTGGAAAGCAAGAGACCCAGTACTTC	CAIRPTGKQETQYF
TRBV29-1	-	TRBJ1-1	-	TGCAGCGTTAGTTTGGGGAACACTGAAGCTTTCTTT	CSVSLGNTEAFF
TRBV24-1	TRBD1	TRBJ1-1	-	TGTGCCACCAGTGACCCTACAGGGGGGAACACTGAAGCTTTCTTT	CATSDPTGGNTEAFF
TRBV5-1	TRBD1	TRBJ1-4	few	TGCGCCAGCAGCTCCCGGGACAGTAGGGAAAAACTGTTTTTT	CASSSRDSREKLFF
TRBV20-1	-	TRBJ2-2	few	TGCAGTGCTAGAGCTCCCCATGGGAACACCGGGGAGCTGTTTTTT	CSARAPHGNTGELFF
TRBV7-9	-	TRBJ1-5	-	TGTGCCAGCACCGATGCGGACCCTCAGCCCCAGCATTTT	CASTDADPQPQHF
TRBV5-1	-	TRBJ2-5	many	TGCGCCAGCAGCAACCCCGGTGTAGAGACCCAGTACTTC	CASSNPGVETQYF
TRBV7-9	-	TRBJ2-7	-	TGTGCCAGCAGCAAGACAGGATCTACCTACGAGCAGTACTTC	CASSKTGSTYEQYF
TRBV5-1	-	TRBJ1-2	-	TGCGCCAGCAGCTTGGCCCGGCCCGGCAGGCCTAACTATGGCTACACCTTC	CASSLARPGRPNYGYTF
TRBV18	-	TRBJ1-2	few	TGTGCCAGCTCACCACCTTTCCGGCCCGCTGAGGTTGGCTACACCTTC	CASSPPFRPAEVGYTF
TRBV21-1	-	TRBJ2-2	-	TGTGCCAGCATCGTAGCCTGGAACACCGGGGAGCTGTTTTTT	CASIVAWNTGELFF
TRBV21-1	-	TRBJ2-1	-	TGTGCCAGCAGCAAAGTCAACGGGGGGAGCTCCTACAATGAGCAGTTCTTC	CASSKVNGGSSYNEQFF
TRBV6-1	TRBD1	TRBJ1-6	few	TGTGCCAGCAGCCGAGACAGGGGGCATTCACCCCTCCACTTT	CASSRDRGHSPLHF
TRBV28	TRBD2	TRBJ2-7	few	TGTGCCAGCAGATCCAGCGGGAGCACAGACTTC	CASRSSGSTDF
TRBV20-1	-	TRBJ1-1	-	TGCAGTGCTAGAGATAGTACTGAAGGATGGAACACTGAAGCTTTCTTT	CSARDSTEGWNTEAFF
TRBV2	-	TRBJ2-1	few	TGTGCCAGCAGTGAGACGGTTTGGGCTGGGGTTGAGGATGAGCAGTTCTTC	CASSETVWAGVEDEQFF
TRBV12-3/TRBV12-4	-	TRBJ1-1	many	TGTGCCAGCAGTTTATGGCAAGCGAACACTGAAGCTTTCTTT	CASSLWQANTEAFF
TRBV7-9	-	TRBJ1-2	few	TGTGCCAGCAGCTTTCTGGGGCTGAACTATGGCTACACCTTC	CASSFLGLNYGYTF
TRBV20-1	-	TRBJ2-5	-	TGCAGTCAGACTTTGGGAGGAGAGACCCAGTACTTC	CSQTLGGETQYF
TRBV20-1	TRBD1	TRBJ1-2	many	TGCAGTGCTAGAGATACAGGGGCCTATGGCTACACCTTC	CSARDTGAYGYTF
TRBV20-1	TRBD2	TRBJ2-1	few	TGCAGTCTAGGACTAGCGGGAGTCGACAATGAGCAGTTCTTC	CSLGLAGVDNEQFF